This entry concerns a single TCR beta chain. This clone was seen a few times. Its antigen is not yet known. The missing conserved phenylalanine or tryptophan at the end of this CDR3 makes a read error likely. It is unclear where the CDR3 begins or ends on the DNA, so no DNA is shown, and the CDR3 is as TCRdb lists it. This specimen belongs to a study of cytomegalovirus exposure and HLA in healthy donors (TCRdb year 2017). Regarding the complete study: An earlier analysis of approximately 590 of the donors reported more than 250 Gb of sequence data and some 120 million unique TCR beta sequences from roughly 180 million T cells. Roughly 300 gigabases of sequencing data and 78 million or so unique TCR sequences were included in an early release covering roughly 600 HLA-typed donors. Among the roughly 370 genotyped donors, around 81% belonged to the genetic ancestry cluster associated with self-reported Caucasian donors. The study aimed to test whether signatures of past pathogen exposure could be identified by cataloging public T cell receptors. Using immunosequencing, the study profiled T cell repertoires from some 670 subjects and related those repertoires to cytomegalovirus serostatus. Besides the first cohort of approximately 710 subjects, a separate validation cohort made up of 120 different subjects was used. To predict cytomegalovirus infection status, the study combined high-throughput TCR immunosequencing, statistical association of individual TCRs with disease status, and machine learning. A later analysis re-analyzed previously published TCR beta repertoires from about 600 donors and added high-resolution HLA genotyping to study TCR occurrence patterns. The later analysis used no new phenotypic data to find candidate immune exposures, relying instead on TCR beta sequences and their occurrence across donors. An earlier analysis of some 500 of the donors used high-throughput TCR beta sequencing to judge whether each TCR beta V gene segment behaved as functional or pseudogenic. Donor age, sex, ethnicity and CMV serostatus were collected together with the repertoire data. A later genetic analysis took genome-wide SNP genotypes for about three fifths of the 666 donors and used that subset as a discovery cohort. Every discovery cohort repertoire had been produced on one sequencing platform. HLA typing included class I and class II loci at four-digit resolution. Typing coverage differed by locus: A, B, C, DRB1 and DQB1 were typed in about 629-630 donors, DQA1 in 522, DPA1 in around 580, and DPB1 in 472. Four to six DR-DQ haplotypes were handled as single units for association and clustering, since linkage in the cohort was strong. Among 300 to 450 genotyped donors of the cohort, an average of around 240,000 unique TCR beta nucleotide sequences were sequenced per donor, 15% to 20% of them non-productive.

Study-wide conclusions, independent of this receptor: Only TCR beta chains were sequenced in this cohort, and the absence of alpha or paired-chain data limited detectable features. The presence/absence analyses assumed that sequencing depth was roughly uniform across donors, and that assumption may not be true. Correlated functional status among segregating V segments might reflect linkage disequilibrium, but an unknown experimental factor could not be ruled out. Some IMGT-functional V segments, including TRBV6-2 and TRBV6-3, could not be told apart with the 87-base-pair reads, so those segments were excluded. Several of the top co-occurrence clusters appeared to be linked to parvovirus B19, influenza, CMV and Epstein-Barr virus, according to a later analysis. Across donors, most TCR sequences were observed very rarely, whereas some public TCRs were present in many individuals. A later genetic analysis associated a missense DCLRE1C variant with V-gene and J-gene trimming of TCR beta chains, and an independent cohort replicated the association. In vitro tests confirmed that a few of the cytomegalovirus-associated TCR beta chains recognize cytomegalovirus antigens. Because counts were too low, roughly 18 rarely observed V segments, including chromosome 9 orphons, were left out of the earlier analysis of several hundred of the donors. In a later analysis, HLA-associated TCR beta chains were found to be more clonally expanded and to have lower generation probabilities than equally common non-associated chains. According to a later genetic analysis, donors in an Asian-associated ancestry cluster had fewer N-insertions in productive TCRs than the approximately 610-donor mean. In an earlier analysis of approximately 600 of the donors, most TCR beta V segments were observed in productive rearrangements about 90% or about 30% of the time, broadly matching IMGT annotations. According to a later analysis, TCR association rates differed among HLA loci, with DRB1 alleles showing the most associated TCRs and HLA-C alleles showing the fewest. Immune exposure information for the cohort was limited to CMV serostatus. The study gave a list of about 170 TCR beta chains associated with cytomegalovirus. A further reported finding was that TCR beta sequences accurately predicted the HLA-A and HLA-B alleles for most subjects in the first cohort. HLA typing was unavailable for some donors at each locus, so association tests used only the typed subset. Strong co-occurrence of HLA alleles, especially DR and DQ, made assigning TCR associations to individual alleles difficult. In a later analysis, most CMV-associated TCR beta chains were found to appear HLA-restricted, with HLA associations seemingly driven largely by CMV exposure. The sequencing pipeline was judged likely to have produced a cluster of highly shared sequence variants as a technical artifact. In both the original and validation cohorts, the classifier was reported to diagnose cytomegalovirus status with high specificity and sensitivity. At a false discovery rate of 0.05, a later analysis linked under 20,000 TCR beta sequences to specific HLA alleles. According to the authors, the approach could potentially be generalized to other disease states and immunological phenotypes.

In total, over 600 healthy bone marrow donors made up the cohort. Cohort members were all nominally healthy when sampled, although unrecorded immune exposures were likely present. The donor was CMV seronegative and belonged to the group of 320 or so seronegative cohort members. A peripheral blood sample was collected from each donor, and TCR beta sequencing was performed on peripheral blood mononuclear cells. The Qiagen DNeasy Blood Extraction Kit was used to extract genomic DNA from the blood cell samples. Library method: the immunoSEQ multiplex PCR assay. The multiplex PCR relied on a mix of 60 forward primers for TCR Vbeta segments and 13 reverse primers for TCR Jbeta segments. Amplification of the CDR3 region of rearranged TCR beta genes was performed with a multiplex PCR assay on genomic DNA. Amplified TCR beta libraries were sequenced as 87-base-pair reads on the Illumina HiSeq System. Turning to the authors' computational methods: A later analysis tallied 70 million to 100 million unique TCR beta chains across the 666 repertoires, and approximately 11 million of those chains were shared by two or more donors. A nearest-neighbor algorithm error-corrected the raw reads and collapsed the reads into unique sequences, merging closely related sequences to remove PCR and sequencing errors. Alignment of CDR3 sequences to IMGT reference sequences was used to assign V, D and J gene segments. Each retained sequence needed at least a six-nucleotide match to both a V gene segment and a J gene segment. Rearrangements were classified as productive when the CDR3 lacked stop codons and remained in frame with V and J, and all other rearrangements were classified as non-productive. Following IMGT convention, CDR3 was defined as the stretch from the second conserved V-encoded cysteine to the conserved J-encoded phenylalanine. Sequences without an unambiguous match to a single V gene segment were excluded from the earlier analysis of several hundred of the donors. In an earlier analysis of some 590 of the donors, a V segment was called functional when productive rearrangements were above 56.7%, and segregating when the standard deviation between donors exceeded 5%. To diagnose cytomegalovirus status from the catalog of TCR beta chain sequences, a statistical classification framework was built. V and J gene assignment, in a later analysis, came from comparing TCR nucleotide sequences with IMGT/GENE-DB human TR gene sequences. In a later analysis, CDR3 sequences and most-parsimonious VDJ recombination scenarios were assigned using the TCRdist pipeline. In a later analysis, every TCR beta chain was defined by the combination of its CDR3 amino acid sequence and its V-gene family, and reads without a unique V-gene family were dropped. To address suspected cross-contamination and a sequencing artifact, a later analysis removed approximately 590 highly shared, low-generation-probability nucleotide sequences. In a later analysis, a clonal expansion index was calculated for each public chain from normalized within-repertoire ranks of inferred template counts. In a later analysis, generation probabilities were computed with a VDJ recombination model fitted to out-of-frame rearrangements, and the resulting probabilities were checked against IGoR. Hypergeometric tests were used in a later analysis to score TCR-TCR, TCR-HLA and TCR-CMV co-occurrence, with a repertoire-size bias correction applied to the TCR pairs. In a later analysis, false discovery rates were estimated by permuting HLA or CMV assignments 20 times. In a later analysis, co-occurring TCRs were grouped with DBSCAN, and TCRdist sequence similarity was added when clustering was performed within HLA-allele-positive subsets. For co-occurrence clustering, repertoires with fewer than 30,000 or more than 120,000 public chains were excluded, along with about five repertoires with anomalous nucleotide sharing. TCRdb provides this immuneACCESS table in a form limited to in-frame rearrangements. Some clones are lacking; in checked studies, under half of them reflect an unresolved V gene, and why the rest are absent is not known. V, J and clone size are those of that table, while D and trimming were read from the DNA. The sample includes some 140,000 clones, with about four fifths observed a single time. The ten largest make up around 1% of the sample.

CDR1 and CDR2, looked up from the germline V gene, are MGHRA and YSYEKL. The CDR3 has 16 residues if both end residues are counted. This receptor chain uses TRBV4-1 and TRBJ1-2. This TCR derives from a male donor in good health and CMV-seronegative. Sequencing input: PBMCs. The CDR3 protein is CASSQDKSVPPQFPPL.